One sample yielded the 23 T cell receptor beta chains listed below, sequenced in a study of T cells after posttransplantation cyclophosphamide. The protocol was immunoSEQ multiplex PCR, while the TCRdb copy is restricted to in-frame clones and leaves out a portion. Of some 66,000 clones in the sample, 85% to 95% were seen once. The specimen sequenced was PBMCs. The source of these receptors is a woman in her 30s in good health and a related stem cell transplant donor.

The CDR3 spells CASSLSGQGNEKLFF. The CDR3, as DNA: TGCGCCAGCAGCTTGAGCGGACAGGGCAATGAAAAACTGTTTTTT. The chain combines TRBV5-1 with TRBJ1-4, with 8 bases fitting TRBD1. Germline CDR1 and CDR2: SGHRS and YFSETQ. The CDR3 loop spans 15 amino acids. The junction had 4 bases not matched to a gene; V was cut back by 1 base and J by 5 bases.

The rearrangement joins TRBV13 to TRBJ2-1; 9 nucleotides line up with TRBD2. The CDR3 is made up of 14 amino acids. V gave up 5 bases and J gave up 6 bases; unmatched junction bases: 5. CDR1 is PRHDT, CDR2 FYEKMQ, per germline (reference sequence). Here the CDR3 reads CASSRISGGNEQFF. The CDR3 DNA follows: TGTGCCAGCAGCCGAATTAGCGGGGGCAATGAGCAGTTCTTC.

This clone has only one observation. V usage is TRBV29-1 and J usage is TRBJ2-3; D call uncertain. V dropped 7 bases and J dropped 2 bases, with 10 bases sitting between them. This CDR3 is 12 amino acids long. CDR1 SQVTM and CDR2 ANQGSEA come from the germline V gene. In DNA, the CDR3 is TGCAGCGGCGCGGACGACACAGATACGCAGTATTTT. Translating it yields CSGADDTDTQYF.

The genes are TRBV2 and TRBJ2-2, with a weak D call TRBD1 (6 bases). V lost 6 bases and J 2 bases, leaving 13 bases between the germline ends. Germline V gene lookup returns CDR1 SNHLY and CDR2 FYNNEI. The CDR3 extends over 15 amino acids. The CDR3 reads CASRHRAINTGELFF. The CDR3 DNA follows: TGTGCCAGCAGGCACAGGGCGATTAACACCGGGGAGCTGTTTTTT.

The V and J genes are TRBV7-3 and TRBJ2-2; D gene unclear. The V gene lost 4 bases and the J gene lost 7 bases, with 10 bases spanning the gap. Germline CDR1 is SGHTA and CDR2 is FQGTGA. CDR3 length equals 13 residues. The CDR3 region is CASSSTHGGELFF. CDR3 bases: TGTGCCAGCAGCTCGACACACGGCGGGGAGCTGTTTTTT. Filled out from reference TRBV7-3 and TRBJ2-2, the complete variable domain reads GAGVSQTPSNKVTEKGKYVELRCDPISGHTALYWYRQSLGQGPEFLIYFQGTGAADDSGLPNDRFFAVRPEGSVSTLKIQRTERGDSAVYLCASSSTHGGELFFGEGSRLTVL.

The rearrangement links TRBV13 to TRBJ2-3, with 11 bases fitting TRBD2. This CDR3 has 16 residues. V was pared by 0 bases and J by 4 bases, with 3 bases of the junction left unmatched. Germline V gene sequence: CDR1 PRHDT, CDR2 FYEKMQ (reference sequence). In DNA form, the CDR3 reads TGTGCCAGCAGCTTAGGGCTAGCGGGGGGCGCAGATACGCAGTATTTT. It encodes CASSLGLAGGADTQYF.

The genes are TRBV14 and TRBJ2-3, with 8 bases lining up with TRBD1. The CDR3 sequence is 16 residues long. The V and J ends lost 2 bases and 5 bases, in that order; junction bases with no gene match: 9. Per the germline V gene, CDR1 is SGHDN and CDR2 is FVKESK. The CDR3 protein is CASSQPHATGVDTQYF. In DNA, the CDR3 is TGTGCCAGCAGCCAACCCCACGCGACAGGGGTAGATACGCAGTATTTT.

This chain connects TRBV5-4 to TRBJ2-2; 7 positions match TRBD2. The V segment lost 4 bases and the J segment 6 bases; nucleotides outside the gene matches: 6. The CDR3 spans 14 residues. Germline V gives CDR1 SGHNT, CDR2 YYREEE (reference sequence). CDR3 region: CASSPPGLPGELFF. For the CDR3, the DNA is TGTGCCAGCAGCCCGCCGGGACTACCCGGGGAGCTGTTTTTT.

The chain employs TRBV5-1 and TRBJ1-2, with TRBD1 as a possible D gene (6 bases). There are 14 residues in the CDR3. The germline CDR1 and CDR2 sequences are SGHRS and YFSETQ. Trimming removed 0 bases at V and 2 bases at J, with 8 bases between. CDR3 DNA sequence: TGCGCCAGCAGCTTGGACGGACAGAACTATGGCTACACCTTC. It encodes CASSLDGQNYGYTF.

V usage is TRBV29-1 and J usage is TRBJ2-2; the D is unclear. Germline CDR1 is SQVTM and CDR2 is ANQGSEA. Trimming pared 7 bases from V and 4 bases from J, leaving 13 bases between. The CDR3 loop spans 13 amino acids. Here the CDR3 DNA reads TGCAGCGCCCAGGAAAAGAGCACCGGGGAGCTGTTTTTT. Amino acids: CSAQEKSTGELFF.

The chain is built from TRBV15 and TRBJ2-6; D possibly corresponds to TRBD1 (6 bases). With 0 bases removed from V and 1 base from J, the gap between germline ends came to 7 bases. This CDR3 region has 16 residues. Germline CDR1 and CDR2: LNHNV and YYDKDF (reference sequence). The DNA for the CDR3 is TGTGCCACCAGCAGAGATCAGGGGTCTGGGGCCAACGTCCTGACTTTC. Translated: CATSRDQGSGANVLTF.

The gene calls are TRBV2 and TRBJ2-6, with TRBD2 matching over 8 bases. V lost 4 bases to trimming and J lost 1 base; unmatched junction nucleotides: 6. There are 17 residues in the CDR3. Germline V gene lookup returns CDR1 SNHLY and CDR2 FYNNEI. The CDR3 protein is CASSGGTRASGANVLTF. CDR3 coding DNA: TGTGCCAGCAGTGGTGGGACTAGGGCTTCTGGGGCCAACGTCCTGACTTTC.

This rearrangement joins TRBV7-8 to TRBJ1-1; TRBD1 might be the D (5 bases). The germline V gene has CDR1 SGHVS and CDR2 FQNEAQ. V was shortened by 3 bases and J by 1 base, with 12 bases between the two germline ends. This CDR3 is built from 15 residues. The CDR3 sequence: CASSLRGKPNTEAFF. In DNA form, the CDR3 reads TGTGCCAGCAGCTTGAGGGGAAAACCGAACACTGAAGCTTTCTTT.

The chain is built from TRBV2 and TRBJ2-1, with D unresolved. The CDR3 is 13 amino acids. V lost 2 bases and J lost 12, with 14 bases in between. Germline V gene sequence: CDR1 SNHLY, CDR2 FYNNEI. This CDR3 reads CASSELVVSGQFF. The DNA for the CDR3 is TGTGCCAGCAGTGAACTGGTGGTTAGTGGGCAGTTCTTC.

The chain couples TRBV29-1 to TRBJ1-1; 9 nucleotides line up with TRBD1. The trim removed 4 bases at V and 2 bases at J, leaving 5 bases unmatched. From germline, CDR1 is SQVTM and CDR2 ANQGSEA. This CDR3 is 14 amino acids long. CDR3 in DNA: TGCAGCGTTGTCGCGACAGGGGGTAACACTGAAGCTTTCTTT. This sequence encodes CSVVATGGNTEAFF.

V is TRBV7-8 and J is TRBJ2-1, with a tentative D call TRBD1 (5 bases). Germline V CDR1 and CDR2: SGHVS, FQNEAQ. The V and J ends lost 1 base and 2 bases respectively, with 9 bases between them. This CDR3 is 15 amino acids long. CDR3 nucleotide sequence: TGTGCCAGCAGCTTAGGGGGCAGGGCCTACAATGAGCAGTTCTTC. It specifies CASSLGGRAYNEQFF.

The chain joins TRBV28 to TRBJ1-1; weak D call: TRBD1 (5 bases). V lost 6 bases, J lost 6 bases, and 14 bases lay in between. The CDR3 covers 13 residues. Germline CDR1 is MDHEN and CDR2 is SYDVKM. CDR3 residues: CASSSSPGAEAFF. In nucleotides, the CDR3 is TGTGCCAGCAGCTCCAGCCCGGGGGCTGAAGCTTTCTTT. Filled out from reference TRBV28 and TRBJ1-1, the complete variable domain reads DVKVTQSSRYLVKRTGEKVFLECVQDMDHENMFWYRQDPGLGLRLIYFSYDVKMKEKGDIPEGYSVSREKKERFSLILESASTNQTSMYLCASSSSPGAEAFFGQGTRLTVV.

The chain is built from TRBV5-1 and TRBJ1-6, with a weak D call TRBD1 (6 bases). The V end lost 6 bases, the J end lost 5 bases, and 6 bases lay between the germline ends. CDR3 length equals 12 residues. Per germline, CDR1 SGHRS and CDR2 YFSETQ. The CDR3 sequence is CASKGDNSPLHF. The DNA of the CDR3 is TGCGCCAGCAAGGGGGATAATTCACCCCTCCACTTT.

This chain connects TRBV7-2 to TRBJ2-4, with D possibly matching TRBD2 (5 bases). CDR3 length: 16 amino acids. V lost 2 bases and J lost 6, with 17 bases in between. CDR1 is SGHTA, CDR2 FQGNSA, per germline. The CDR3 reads CASSLTWGDGPNIQYF. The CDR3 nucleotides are TGTGCCAGCAGCTTAACGTGGGGAGACGGGCCAAACATTCAGTACTTC.

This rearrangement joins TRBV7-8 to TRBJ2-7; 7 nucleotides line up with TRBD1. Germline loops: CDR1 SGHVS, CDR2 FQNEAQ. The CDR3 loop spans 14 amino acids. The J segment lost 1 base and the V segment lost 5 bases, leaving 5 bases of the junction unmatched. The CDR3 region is CASSDTGDSYEQYF. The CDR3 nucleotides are TGTGCCAGCAGCGATACAGGGGATTCCTACGAGCAGTACTTC.

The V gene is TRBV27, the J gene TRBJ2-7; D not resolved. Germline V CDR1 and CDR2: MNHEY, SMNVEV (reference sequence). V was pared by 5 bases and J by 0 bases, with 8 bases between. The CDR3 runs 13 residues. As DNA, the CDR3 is TGTGCCAGCAGTCCGGAGAGCTCCTACGAGCAGTACTTC. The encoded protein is CASSPESSYEQYF.

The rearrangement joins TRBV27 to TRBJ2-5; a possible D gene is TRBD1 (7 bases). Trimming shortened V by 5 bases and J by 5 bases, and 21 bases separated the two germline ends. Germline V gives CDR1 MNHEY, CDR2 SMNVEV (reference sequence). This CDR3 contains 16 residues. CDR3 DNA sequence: TGTGCCAGCAGTCGCGGGACAGACCCCCGAGGGGAGACCCAGTACTTC. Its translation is CASSRGTDPRGETQYF.

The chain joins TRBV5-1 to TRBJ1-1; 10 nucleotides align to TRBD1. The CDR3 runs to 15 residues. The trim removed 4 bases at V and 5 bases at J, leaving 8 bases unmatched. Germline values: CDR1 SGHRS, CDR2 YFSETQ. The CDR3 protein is CASSRGQGVGTEAFF. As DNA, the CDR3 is TGCGCCAGCAGCCGCGGACAGGGGGTTGGGACTGAAGCTTTCTTT.